This TCR beta chain emerged from a study of post-analysis software for immune sequencing data. Study in general: Courses of disease covered relapsing-remitting, secondary progressive and progressive-relapsing multiple sclerosis.

Overall study results and limits: Multiple sclerosis patients had significantly lower normalized Chao1 diversity than controls. TRBV5-6, TRBV5-1 and TRBV20-1 belonged to a set of roughly 5 TRBV segments that were more frequent in patients than controls. Under F measure analysis, samples from one preparation batch co-clustered strongly.

V shed 3 bases and J shed 1 base, with 9 bases lying between them. The CDR3 covers 15 residues. Germline values: CDR1 SGHTA, CDR2 FQGNSA. To note about this clonotype: Its target is unknown.

The TCR beta cDNA libraries carried unique molecular identifiers. TCRdb reanalysed the PCR reads using MiXCR and keeps one entry per CDR3 protein. The sample consists of hundreds of thousands of distinct CDR3 sequences, roughly 27% of them appearing once. The chain is built from TRBV7-2 and TRBJ2-2, with a tentative D call TRBD2 (6 bases). The sequence came from a girl aged 10 to 17 with multiple sclerosis. The specimen sequenced was blood. CDR3 residues: CASSFGTLNTGELFF. The CDR3 nucleotides read TGTGCCAGCAGCTTCGGGACTCTGAACACCGGGGAGCTGTTTTTT.